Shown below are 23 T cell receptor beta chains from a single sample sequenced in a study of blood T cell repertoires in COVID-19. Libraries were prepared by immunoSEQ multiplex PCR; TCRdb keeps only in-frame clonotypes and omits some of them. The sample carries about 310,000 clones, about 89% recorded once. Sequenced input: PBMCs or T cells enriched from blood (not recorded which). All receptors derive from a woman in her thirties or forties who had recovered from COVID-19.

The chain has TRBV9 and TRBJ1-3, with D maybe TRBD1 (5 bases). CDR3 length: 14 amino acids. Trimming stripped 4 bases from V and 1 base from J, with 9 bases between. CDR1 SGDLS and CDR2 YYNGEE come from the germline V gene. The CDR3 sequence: CASSPGMSGNTIYF. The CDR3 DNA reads TGTGCCAGCAGCCCAGGGATGTCTGGAAACACCATATATTTT.

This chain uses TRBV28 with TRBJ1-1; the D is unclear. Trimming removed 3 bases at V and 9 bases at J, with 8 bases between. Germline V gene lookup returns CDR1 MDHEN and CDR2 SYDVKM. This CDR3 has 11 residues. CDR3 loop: CASSFGKKAFF. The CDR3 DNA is TGTGCCAGCAGTTTCGGGAAGAAAGCTTTCTTT.

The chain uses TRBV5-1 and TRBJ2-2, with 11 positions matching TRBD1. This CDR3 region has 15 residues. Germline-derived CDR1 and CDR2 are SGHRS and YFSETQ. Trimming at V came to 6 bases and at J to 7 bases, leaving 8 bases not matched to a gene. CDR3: CASTPGTGGFGELFF. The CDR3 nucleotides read TGCGCCAGCACCCCCGGGACAGGGGGGTTCGGGGAGCTGTTTTTT. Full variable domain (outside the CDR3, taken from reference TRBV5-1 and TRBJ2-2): KAGVTQTPRYLIKTRGQQVTLSCSPISGHRSVSWYQQTPGQGLQFLFEYFSETQRNKGNFPGRFSGRQFSNSRSEMNVSTLELGDSALYLCASTPGTGGFGELFFGEGSRLTVL.

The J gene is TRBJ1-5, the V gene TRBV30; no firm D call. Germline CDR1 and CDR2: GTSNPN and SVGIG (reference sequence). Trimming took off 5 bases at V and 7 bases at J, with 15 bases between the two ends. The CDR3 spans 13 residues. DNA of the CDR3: TGTGCCTGGGGAATCCGGCGGGAGCAGCCCCAGCATTTT. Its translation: CAWGIRREQPQHF.

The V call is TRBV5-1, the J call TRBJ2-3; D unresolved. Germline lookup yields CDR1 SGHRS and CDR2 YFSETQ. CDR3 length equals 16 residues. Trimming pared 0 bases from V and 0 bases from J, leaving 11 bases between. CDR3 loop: CASSLEARPSTDTQYF. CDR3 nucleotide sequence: TGCGCCAGCAGCTTGGAGGCCAGGCCTAGCACAGATACGCAGTATTTT.

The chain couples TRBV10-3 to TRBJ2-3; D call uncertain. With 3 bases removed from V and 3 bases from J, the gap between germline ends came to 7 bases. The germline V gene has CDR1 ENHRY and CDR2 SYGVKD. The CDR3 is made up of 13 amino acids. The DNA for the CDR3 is TGTGCCATCAGTGAAGTGGAGACAGATACGCAGTATTTT. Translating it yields CAISEVETDTQYF.

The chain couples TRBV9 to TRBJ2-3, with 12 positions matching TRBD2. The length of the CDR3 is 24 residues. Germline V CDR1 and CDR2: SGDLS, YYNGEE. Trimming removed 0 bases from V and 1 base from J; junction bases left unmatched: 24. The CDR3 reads CASSVARASGGAELQSRGTDTQYF. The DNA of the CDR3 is TGTGCCAGCAGCGTAGCTCGAGCTAGCGGGGGGGCCGAACTGCAAAGTCGCGGCACAGATACGCAGTATTTT. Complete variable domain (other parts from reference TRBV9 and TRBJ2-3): DSGVTQTPKHLITATGQRVTLRCSPRSGDLSVYWYQQSLDQGLQFLIQYYNGEERAKGNILERFSAQQFPDLHSELNLSSLELGDSALYFCASSVARASGGAELQSRGTDTQYFGPGTRLTVL.

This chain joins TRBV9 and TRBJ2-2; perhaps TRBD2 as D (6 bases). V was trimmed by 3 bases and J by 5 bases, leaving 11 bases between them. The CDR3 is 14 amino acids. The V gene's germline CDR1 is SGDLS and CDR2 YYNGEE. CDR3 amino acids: CASSGGLETGELFF. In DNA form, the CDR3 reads TGTGCCAGCAGCGGGGGACTGGAGACCGGGGAGCTGTTTTTT.

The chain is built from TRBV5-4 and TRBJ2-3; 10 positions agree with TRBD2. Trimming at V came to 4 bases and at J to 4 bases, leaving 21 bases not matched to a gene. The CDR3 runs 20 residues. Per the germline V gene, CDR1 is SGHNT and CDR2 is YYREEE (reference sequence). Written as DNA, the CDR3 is TGTGCCAGCAGCCTAAAACTTGACCAATCACTAGCGGGGAAAGCAGATACGCAGTATTTT. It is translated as CASSLKLDQSLAGKADTQYF.

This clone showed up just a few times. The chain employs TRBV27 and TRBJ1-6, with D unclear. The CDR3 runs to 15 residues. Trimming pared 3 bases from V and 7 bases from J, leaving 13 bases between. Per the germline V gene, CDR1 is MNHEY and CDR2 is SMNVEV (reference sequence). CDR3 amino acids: CASSFVRGRNSPLHF. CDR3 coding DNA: TGTGCCAGCAGTTTTGTCCGGGGAAGAAATTCACCCCTCCACTTT.

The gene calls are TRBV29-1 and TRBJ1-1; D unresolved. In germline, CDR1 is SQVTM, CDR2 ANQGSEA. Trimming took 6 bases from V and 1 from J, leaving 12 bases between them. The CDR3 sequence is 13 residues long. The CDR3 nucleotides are TGCAGCGTGAACAGCAGCCCGAACACTGAAGCTTTCTTT. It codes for CSVNSSPNTEAFF. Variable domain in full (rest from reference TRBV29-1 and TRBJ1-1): SAVISQKPSRDICQRGTSLTIQCQVDSQVTMMFWYRQQPGQSLTLIATANQGSEATYESGFVIDKFPISRPNLTFSTLTVSNMSPEDSSIYLCSVNSSPNTEAFFGQGTRLTVV.

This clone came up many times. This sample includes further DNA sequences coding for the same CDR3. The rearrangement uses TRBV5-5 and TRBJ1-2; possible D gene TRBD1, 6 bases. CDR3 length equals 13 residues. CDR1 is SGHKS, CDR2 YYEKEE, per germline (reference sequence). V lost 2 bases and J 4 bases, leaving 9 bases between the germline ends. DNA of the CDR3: TGTGCCAGCAGCTTAGAACAGGGCTATGGCTACACCTTC. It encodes CASSLEQGYGYTF.

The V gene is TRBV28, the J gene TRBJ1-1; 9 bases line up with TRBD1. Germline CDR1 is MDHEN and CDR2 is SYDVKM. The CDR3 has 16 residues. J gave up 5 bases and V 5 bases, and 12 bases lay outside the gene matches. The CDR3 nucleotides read TGTGCCAGCAGTCCTCACGGACAGGGGAGGAGAACTGAAGCTTTCTTT. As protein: CASSPHGQGRRTEAFF.

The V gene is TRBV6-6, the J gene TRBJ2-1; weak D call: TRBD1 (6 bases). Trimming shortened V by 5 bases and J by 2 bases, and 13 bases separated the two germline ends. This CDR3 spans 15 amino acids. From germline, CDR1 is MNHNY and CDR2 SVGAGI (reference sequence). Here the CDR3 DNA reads TGTGCCAGCAGTGTACAGGGATCGACCTACAATGAGCAGTTCTTC. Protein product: CASSVQGSTYNEQFF.

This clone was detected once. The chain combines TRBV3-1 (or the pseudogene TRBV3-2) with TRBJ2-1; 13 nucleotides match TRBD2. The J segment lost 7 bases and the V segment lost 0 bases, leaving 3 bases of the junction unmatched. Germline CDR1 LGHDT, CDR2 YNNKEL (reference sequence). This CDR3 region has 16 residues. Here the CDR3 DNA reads TGTGCCAGCAGCCAAGAGGAGACTAGCGGGAGGAATGAGCAGTTCTTC. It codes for CASSQEETSGRNEQFF.

The CDR3 sequence is CASSFYPYRGGARFSSYNEQFF. For the CDR3, the DNA is TGTGCCAGCAGTTTTTACCCCTACCGGGGGGGAGCGCGTTTTAGCTCCTACAATGAGCAGTTCTTC. The chain carries TRBV28 and TRBJ2-1; 8 positions agree with TRBD2. With V trimmed by 3 bases and J by 0 bases, 22 bases remained unmatched. This CDR3 spans 22 amino acids. Germline values: CDR1 MDHEN, CDR2 SYDVKM.

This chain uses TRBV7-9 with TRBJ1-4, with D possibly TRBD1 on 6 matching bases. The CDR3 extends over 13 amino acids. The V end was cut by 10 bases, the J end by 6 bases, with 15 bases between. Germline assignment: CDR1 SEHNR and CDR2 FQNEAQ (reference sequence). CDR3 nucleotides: TGTGCCACCGGACAGAAGGAGCATGAAAAACTGTTTTTT. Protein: CATGQKEHEKLFF. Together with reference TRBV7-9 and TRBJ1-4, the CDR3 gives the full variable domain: DTGVSQNPRHKITKRGQNVTFRCDPISEHNRLYWYRQTLGQGPEFLTYFQNEAQLEKSRLLSDRFSAERPKGSFSTLEIQRTEQGDSAMYLCATGQKEHEKLFFGSGTQLSVL.

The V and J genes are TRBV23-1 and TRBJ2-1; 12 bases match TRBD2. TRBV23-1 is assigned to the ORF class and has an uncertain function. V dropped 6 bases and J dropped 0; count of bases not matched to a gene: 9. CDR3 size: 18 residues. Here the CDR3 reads CASRPLAGGISSYNEQFF. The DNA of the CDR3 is TGCGCCAGCAGACCTCTAGCGGGGGGGATTAGCTCCTACAATGAGCAGTTCTTC.

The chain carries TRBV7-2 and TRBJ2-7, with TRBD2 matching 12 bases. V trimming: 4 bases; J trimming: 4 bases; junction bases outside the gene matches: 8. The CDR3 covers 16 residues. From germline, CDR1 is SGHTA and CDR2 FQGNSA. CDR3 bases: TGTGCCAGCAGCTCGAACTACCTAGCGGGAGGGTACGAGCAGTACTTC. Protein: CASSSNYLAGGYEQYF.

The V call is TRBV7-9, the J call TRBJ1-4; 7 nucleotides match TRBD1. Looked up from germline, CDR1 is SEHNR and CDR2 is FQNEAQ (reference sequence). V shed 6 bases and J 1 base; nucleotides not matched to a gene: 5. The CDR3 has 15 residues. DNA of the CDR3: TGTGCCAGCAGTTCCTGGACAGGAACTAATGAAAAACTGTTTTTT. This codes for CASSSWTGTNEKLFF.

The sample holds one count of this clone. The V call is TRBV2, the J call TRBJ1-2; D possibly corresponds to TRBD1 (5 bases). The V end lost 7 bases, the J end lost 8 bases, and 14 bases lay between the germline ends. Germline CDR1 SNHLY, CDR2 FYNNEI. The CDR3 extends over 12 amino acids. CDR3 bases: TGTGCCAGCAACCTAGGCCCAGGGGGCTACACCTTC. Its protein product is CASNLGPGGYTF.

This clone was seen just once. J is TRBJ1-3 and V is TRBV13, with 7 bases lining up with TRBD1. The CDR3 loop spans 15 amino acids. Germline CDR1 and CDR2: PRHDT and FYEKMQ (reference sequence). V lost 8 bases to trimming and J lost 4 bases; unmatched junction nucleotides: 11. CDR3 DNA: TGTGCCAGCCGACATCAGGGGGACGCCGGAAACACCATATATTTT. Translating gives CASRHQGDAGNTIYF. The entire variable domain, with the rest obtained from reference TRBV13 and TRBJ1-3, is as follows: AAGVIQSPRHLIKEKRETATLKCYPIPRHDTVYWYQQGPGQDPQFLISFYEKMQSDKGSIPDRFSAQQFSDYHSELNMSSLELGDSALYFCASRHQGDAGNTIYFGEGSWLTVV.

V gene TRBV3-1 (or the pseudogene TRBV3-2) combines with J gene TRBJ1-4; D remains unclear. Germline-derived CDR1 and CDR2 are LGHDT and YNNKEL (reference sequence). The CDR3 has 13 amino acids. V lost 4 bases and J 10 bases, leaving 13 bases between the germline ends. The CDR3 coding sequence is TGTGCCAGCAGCCCTGCGCCCAGAGGAAAACTGTTTTTT. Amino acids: CASSPAPRGKLFF.